This T cell receptor beta chain emerged from a study of T cell responses to AZD1222 COVID-19 vaccine. Study-wide points: Among AZD1222 vaccinees, only 5 to 7 were seropositive at baseline.

This CDR3 spans 14 amino acids. Germline V gene data show CDR1 as SGHTA and CDR2 as FQGNSA. Trimming cost V 1 base and J 1 base, with 5 bases left between them. Comments on this clone: Its matching antigen is unknown.

Data came from immunoSEQ multiplex PCR; TCRdb stores just in-frame clones and leaves some out. The sample contains around 130,000 clones, 70% to 90% of which appear only once. V gene TRBV7-2 combines with J gene TRBJ1-5; D remains ambiguous. The receptor comes from an adult in good health. Source: peripheral blood, taken on day 0 of AZD1222 vaccination. The CDR3 sequence is CASSLDGSNQPQHF. The CDR3 bases are TGTGCCAGCAGCTTAGACGGAAGCAATCAGCCCCAGCATTTT.